A selection of T cell receptor beta chains follows, all from one sample in a study of T cell responses to AZD1222 COVID-19 vaccine. Measured with immunoSEQ multiplex PCR; TCRdb has only the in-frame clones, and not every one. The sample carries about 85,000 clones, around 85% recorded once. This specimen was peripheral blood, taken 28 days after the second AZD1222 dose. Receptors originate from an adult who received the AZD1222 COVID-19 vaccine. Both conserved end residues are trimmed from each CDR3.

>TRBJ1-1|TRBV9
ASSVNLMNTEAF
>TRBJ1-2|TRBV21-1
ASSNLRSSRYGYT
>TRBJ1-1|TRBV30
AWSIRGTGGVSAF
>TRBJ2-7|TRBV5-6
ASEGQGDHEQY
>TRBJ1-1|TRBV5-1
ASSLAGNTEAF
>TRBJ2-1|TRBV13
ASSLVSGTTIYEQF
>TRBJ1-1|TRBV19
ASSMGRVEVAF
>TRBJ1-1|TRBV11-3
ASSVGGNTEAF
>TRBJ2-1|TRBV24-1
ATSDPRTGGNEQF
>TRBJ1-1|TRBV7-3
ASSQWARGEAF
>TRBJ2-3|TRBV4-3
ASSQETTTWADTQY
>TRBJ2-1|TRBV5-1
ASSLDPAYNEQF
>TRBJ1-1|TRBV5-4
ASSLGGWGGGLNTEAF
>TRBJ1-6|TRBV5-4
ASSVTGTSSYNSPLH
>TRBJ1-4|TRBV15
ATSREQIVGSNEKLF
>TRBJ1-6|TRBV2
ASSDPTGARNSPLH
>TRBJ1-3|TRBV19
ATAGRPKGNTIY
>TRBJ1-3|TRBV7-9
ASSLSSGNTIY
>TRBJ1-5|TRBV3-1/TRBV3-2
ASSQGGARASQPQH
>TRBJ1-1|TRBV12-3/TRBV12-4
ASSVGAGSRAF
>TRBJ1-2|TRBV27
ASSLLGQGVGGYT
>TRBJ1-5|TRBV20-1
SASASAQGNQPQH
>TRBJ2-2|TRBV10-2
ASSDRYRTNTGELF
>TRBJ2-5|TRBV15
ATRSGTVVETQY
>TRBJ1-6|TRBV21-1
ASSKVLGCEEISSYNSPLH
>TRBJ2-1|TRBV2
ASSPRRPPSSYNEQF
>TRBJ1-2|TRBV5-4
ASSLTQGGTYGYT
>TRBJ2-1|TRBV6-5
ASRDLSYNEQF
>TRBJ1-1|TRBV10-2
ASSLQGGNTEAF
>TRBJ2-2|TRBV4-1
ASSQEYRGRGSGELF
>TRBJ2-3|TRBV9
ASSVAGTSGRVTDTQY
>TRBJ2-5|TRBV5-5
ASSLASGQETQY
>TRBJ2-1|TRBV6-5
ASSPGGSSYNEQF
>TRBJ2-1|TRBV23-1
ASRGLAGGETDNEQF
>TRBJ2-7|TRBV10-3
ATGLGFGQSYEQY
>TRBJ2-1|TRBV4-2
ASSGRLADYNEQF
>TRBJ2-7|TRBV10-2
AAIPQGGLSYEQY
>TRBJ1-5|TRBV28
ASSPFWPLRGGRKPQH
>TRBJ1-2|TRBV30
AQMRGYGYT
>TRBJ2-5|TRBV11-3
ASSRTGVGETQY
>TRBJ2-7|TRBV7-6
ASSPRIIRGEQY
>TRBJ1-1|TRBV19
ASSIENRLNTEAF
>TRBJ1-2|TRBV6-5
ASSALGISNYGYT
>TRBJ2-7|TRBV27
ASRETGGRNHYEQY
>TRBJ1-1|TRBV27
ASTEWPNTEAF